This passage covers 30 T cell receptor beta chains from one sample sequenced in a study of T cell responses to AZD1222 COVID-19 vaccine. Profiling relied on immunoSEQ multiplex PCR, and the TCRdb table lists in-frame clones only, not all of them. The sample shows about 150,000 clones, about 93% of them seen only once. The source was peripheral blood, collected on day 0 of AZD1222 vaccination. The receptor source for this set is an adult in good health.

The rearrangement joins TRBV7-9 to TRBJ1-4; no reliable D call. Germline values: CDR1 SEHNR, CDR2 FQNEAQ (reference sequence). The CDR3 consists of 12 residues. V dropped 3 bases and J dropped 4 bases, with 3 bases sitting between them. Written as DNA, the CDR3 is TGTGCCAGCAGCTTGCATAATGAAAAACTGTTTTTT. Its protein product is CASSLHNEKLFF.

This chain links TRBV5-5 with TRBJ1-2; 8 bases line up with TRBD1. Unmatched junction bases numbered 3, after V lost 4 bases and J lost 4 bases. This CDR3 spans 13 amino acids. Germline lookup yields CDR1 SGHKS and CDR2 YYEKEE (reference sequence). In DNA form, the CDR3 reads TGTGCCAGCAGCCAGGGACAGGCCTATGGCTACACCTTC. Its protein product is CASSQGQAYGYTF. Based on the CDR3 plus reference TRBV5-5 and TRBJ1-2, the full variable domain is DAGVTQSPTHLIKTRGQQVTLRCSPISGHKSVSWYQQVLGQGPQFIFQYYEKEERGRGNFPDRFSARQFPNYSSELNVNALLLGDSALYLCASSQGQAYGYTFGSGTRLTVV.

This clone was recorded once. The DNA for the CDR3 is TGTGCCATCAGCGACGCCCCCGGGACTAGCGGTTACAATGAGCAGTTCTTC. Encoded protein: CAISDAPGTSGYNEQFF. This sequence joins TRBV10-3 and TRBJ2-1; 11 bases agree with TRBD2. Germline CDR1 reads ENHRY; CDR2 reads SYGVKD. Unmatched junction bases numbered 11, after V lost 6 bases and J lost 4 bases. The CDR3 is 17 residues long.

The chain is built from TRBV29-1 and TRBJ2-3, with D unclear. There are 14 residues in the CDR3. Germline values: CDR1 SQVTM, CDR2 ANQGSEA. Trimming shortened V by 7 bases and J by 5 bases, and 19 bases separated the two germline ends. In DNA form, the CDR3 reads TGCAGCGAGAAGGGCAGTGGCTATCAAGATACGCAGTATTTT. This gives the protein CSEKGSGYQDTQYF.

The CDR3 coding sequence is TGCGCCAGCAGTGAGTCTCTGGTCTATGGCTACACCTTC. Amino acids: CASSESLVYGYTF. The chain recombines TRBV10-2 with TRBJ1-2; D is ambiguous. Germline CDR1 WSHSY, CDR2 SAAADI. V gave up 0 bases and J gave up 4 bases, with 6 bases separating them. This CDR3 contains 13 residues.

The chain's CDR3 is CASSFYGEANEKLFF. The CDR3 nucleotides read TGCGCCAGCAGCTTTTACGGGGAAGCTAATGAAAAACTGTTTTTT. The chain combines TRBV5-1 with TRBJ1-4; D gene unclear. Deletions cut 2 bases from V and 3 bases from J, with 11 bases between. This CDR3 is 15 amino acids long. From germline, CDR1 is SGHRS and CDR2 YFSETQ.

The V and J genes are TRBV19 and TRBJ1-2, with D perhaps TRBD1 (5 bases). The germline V gene has CDR1 LNHDA and CDR2 SQIVND (reference sequence). V shed 4 bases and J shed 4 bases, with 13 bases lying between them. The CDR3 loop spans 14 amino acids. The CDR3 loop reads CASSRDGVIYGYTF. DNA of the CDR3: TGTGCCAGTAGTAGGGACGGTGTCATCTATGGCTACACCTTC.

This rearrangement joins TRBV5-4 to TRBJ2-7; 10 bases map to TRBD2. This CDR3 contains 16 residues. With V trimmed by 4 bases and J by 11 bases, 18 bases remained unmatched. The germline V gene has CDR1 SGHNT and CDR2 YYREEE (reference sequence). This chain's CDR3 is CASSTGGVLAGDEEYV. The CDR3, as DNA: TGTGCCAGCAGCACCGGGGGGGTGCTAGCGGGAGACGAAGAGTACGTC.

J is TRBJ1-2 and V is TRBV6-4, with 10 nucleotides matching TRBD1. The trim removed 2 bases at V and 4 bases at J, leaving 7 bases unmatched. In germline, CDR1 is MRHNA, CDR2 SNTAGT. This CDR3 is built from 16 residues. DNA for the CDR3: TGTGCCAGCAGTGACCTCGAGACAGGGGGCGGCTATGGCTACACCTTC. It codes for CASSDLETGGGYGYTF.

The chain couples TRBV5-1 to TRBJ1-2; TRBD1 is a possible D gene (6 bases). This CDR3 has 15 residues. The germline V and J ends were trimmed by 0 bases and 3 bases, with 12 bases remaining between them. Germline lookup yields CDR1 SGHRS and CDR2 YFSETQ. The CDR3 spells CASSLGRGLDYGYTF. Written as DNA, the CDR3 is TGCGCCAGCAGCTTGGGAAGGGGGTTGGACTATGGCTACACCTTC.

The rearrangement uses TRBV4-1 and TRBJ1-3; D uncertain. Germline-derived CDR1 and CDR2 are MGHRA and YSYEKL. The germline V and J ends were trimmed by 4 bases and 0 bases, with 16 bases remaining between them. CDR3 length equals 17 residues. The CDR3 coding sequence is TGCGCCAGCAGCCCGCTACGGACCGCCGTCTCTGGAAACACCATATATTTT. Protein: CASSPLRTAVSGNTIYF.

The CDR3 region is CASSSRTGWDIQYF. As DNA, the CDR3 is TGTGCCAGCAGCTCGCGGACAGGCTGGGACATTCAGTACTTC. This chain connects TRBV5-6 to TRBJ2-4, with 7 bases matching TRBD1. The ends lost 3 bases at V and 8 bases at J; junction bases unmatched: 8. The CDR3 totals 14 residues. CDR1 is SGHDT and CDR2 is YYEEEE in the germline V gene.

The V gene is TRBV5-1, the J gene TRBJ1-2; D unclear. Germline CDR1 and CDR2: SGHRS and YFSETQ. V lost 4 bases, J lost 3 bases, and 13 bases lay in between. CDR3 length: 14 residues. The CDR3 sequence is CASSADPSYYGYTF. In nucleotides, the CDR3 is TGCGCCAGCAGCGCGGACCCATCGTACTATGGCTACACCTTC.

J is TRBJ1-6 and V is TRBV10-2; D is possibly TRBD1 (5 bases). V was shortened by 6 bases and J by 6 bases, with 9 bases between the two germline ends. This CDR3 has 13 amino acids. CDR1 WSHSY and CDR2 SAAADI come from the germline V gene. CDR3 sequence reads: CASRRGRNSPLHF. In DNA form, the CDR3 reads TGCGCCAGCAGACGGGGACGTAATTCACCCCTCCACTTT.

This chain uses TRBV2 with TRBJ2-5, with 14 bases that match TRBD2. The CDR3 totals 14 residues. Unmatched junction bases numbered 2, after V lost 5 bases and J lost 6 bases. The germline gives CDR1 SNHLY, CDR2 FYNNEI. Here the CDR3 DNA reads TGTGCCAGCAGTAGGACTAGCGGGGGGAAGACCCAGTACTTC. It codes for CASSRTSGGKTQYF.

J is TRBJ2-7 and V is TRBV11-2, with D perhaps assigned TRBD1 or TRBD2 (6 bases each). The CDR3 totals 15 residues. Per germline, CDR1 SGHAT and CDR2 FQNNGV. Trimming took off 8 bases at V and 4 bases at J, with 21 bases between the two ends. As DNA, the CDR3 is TGTGCCAGCTGTTTTCGGGGTGGGGGGCCTTACGAGCAGTACGTC. Residues: CASCFRGGGPYEQYV.

The rearrangement joins TRBV5-6 to TRBJ1-2, with a tentative D call TRBD1 (5 bases). Germline V lookup: CDR1 SGHDT, CDR2 YYEEEE. The CDR3 sequence is 13 residues long. Trimming left V 4 bases short and J 4 bases short, with 11 bases between. The CDR3 protein is CASSPGGSYGYTF. The CDR3 nucleotides are TGTGCCAGCAGCCCCGGGGGGAGCTATGGCTACACCTTC. The full variable domain, with the rest looked up from reference TRBV5-6 and TRBJ1-2, is DAGVTQSPTHLIKTRGQQVTLRCSPKSGHDTVSWYQQALGQGPQFIFQYYEEEERQRGNFPDRFSGHQFPNYSSELNVNALLLGDSALYLCASSPGGSYGYTFGSGTRLTVV.

The rearrangement joins TRBV7-3 to TRBJ1-1; 12 nucleotides match TRBD1. The CDR3 length is 17 residues. CDR1 SGHTA and CDR2 FQGTGA come from the germline V gene. V shed 0 bases and J 4 bases; nucleotides not matched to a gene: 6. The CDR3 sequence is CASSLTGQGARGTEAFF. In DNA, the CDR3 is TGTGCCAGCAGCTTAACGGGACAGGGGGCGCGGGGCACTGAAGCTTTCTTT.

The chain combines TRBV3-1 (or the pseudogene TRBV3-2) with TRBJ1-3; D is unresolved. The CDR3 sequence is 13 residues long. Trimming took 1 base from V and 3 from J, leaving 4 bases between them. The germline V gene has CDR1 LGHDT and CDR2 YNNKEL (reference sequence). The CDR3 DNA is TGTGCCAGCAGCCAAGCGGGTGGAAACACCATATATTTT. It is translated as CASSQAGGNTIYF.

This chain joins TRBV6-2 or TRBV6-3 and TRBJ1-4; D may be TRBD1 (5 bases). The CDR3 loop spans 14 amino acids. V lost 5 bases to trimming and J lost 8 bases, with 15 bases between them. The V gene's germline CDR1 is MNHEY and CDR2 SVGEGT. The chain's CDR3 is CASSPTAMGEKLFF. The CDR3, as DNA: TGTGCCAGCAGTCCGACAGCTATGGGGGAAAAACTGTTTTTT.

The rearrangement joins TRBV13 to TRBJ1-6, with TRBD1 identical over 8 bases. V lost 7 bases to trimming and J lost 0 bases; unmatched junction nucleotides: 5. The V gene's germline CDR1 is PRHDT and CDR2 FYEKMQ (reference sequence). The CDR3 loop spans 16 amino acids. CDR3 region: CASKDRGSSYNSPLHF. CDR3 bases: TGTGCCAGCAAAGACAGGGGAAGCTCCTATAATTCACCCCTCCACTTT.

The CDR3 sequence is CASSLTSGEETQYF. CDR3 nucleotide sequence: TGTGCCAGCTCACTAACTAGCGGGGAGGAGACCCAGTACTTC. The genes are TRBV18 and TRBJ2-5; 10 bases match TRBD2. CDR1 is KGHSH, CDR2 LQKENI, per germline. J lost 5 bases, V lost 4 bases, and 4 bases had no gene match. The CDR3 length is 14 residues.

The chain couples TRBV5-1 to TRBJ1-2; D is possibly TRBD1 (5 bases). The germline V and J ends were trimmed by 3 bases and 8 bases, with 20 bases remaining between them. This CDR3 is built from 15 residues. The V gene's germline CDR1 is SGHRS and CDR2 YFSETQ. CDR3 protein: CASSSEIATVTGYTF. The CDR3 DNA follows: TGCGCCAGCAGCTCGGAGATCGCGACAGTTACGGGCTACACCTTC.

This clone was counted a single time. The chain combines TRBV9 with TRBJ2-1; D is perhaps TRBD2 (6 bases). The CDR3 covers 12 residues. Trimming took off 4 bases at V and 8 bases at J, with 10 bases between the two ends. CDR1 is SGDLS, CDR2 YYNGEE, per germline. CDR3 sequence: CASSPWGDEQFF. As DNA, the CDR3 is TGTGCCAGCAGCCCCTGGGGGGATGAGCAGTTCTTC.

This clone was picked up one time. The chain is built from TRBV19 and TRBJ1-1; 7 bases are shared with TRBD1. The trim removed 1 base at V and 6 bases at J, leaving 5 bases unmatched. This CDR3 is built from 14 residues. The germline V gene has CDR1 LNHDA and CDR2 SQIVND (reference sequence). DNA for the CDR3: TGTGCCAGTAGTATAGTGGAAGGGGGCGCTGAAGCTTTCTTT. Amino acids: CASSIVEGGAEAFF. Full variable domain (outside the CDR3, taken from reference TRBV19 and TRBJ1-1): DGGITQSPKYLFRKEGQNVTLSCEQNLNHDAMYWYRQDPGQGLRLIYYSQIVNDFQKGDIAEGYSVSREKKESFPLTVTSAQKNPTAFYLCASSIVEGGAEAFFGQGTRLTVV.

The rearrangement joins TRBV24-1 to TRBJ2-3; 8 positions match TRBD2. Germline CDR1 reads KGHDR; CDR2 reads SFDVKD. Trimming took 1 base from V and 11 from J; bases not matched to a gene: 4. The CDR3 sequence is 13 residues long. The CDR3 loop is CATSDFESGGQYF. CDR3 DNA: TGTGCCACCAGTGATTTTGAAAGCGGGGGGCAGTATTTT.

V usage is TRBV5-6 and J usage is TRBJ1-3, with D possibly matching TRBD1 (6 bases). Germline V gives CDR1 SGHDT, CDR2 YYEEEE. The CDR3 consists of 15 residues. V was clipped by 4 bases and J by 1 base, with 12 bases between them. CDR3: CASSTYRASGNTIYF. CDR3 sequence (DNA): TGTGCCAGCAGCACCTACAGGGCTTCTGGAAACACCATATATTTT.

The chain is built from TRBV2 and TRBJ1-4; unclear D gene. CDR1 and CDR2 from the germline V gene are SNHLY and FYNNEI. The CDR3 loop spans 15 amino acids. The ends were cut back, 9 bases at V and 8 bases at J, with 22 bases in the middle. The CDR3 loop reads CASLLAQMEREKLFF. In nucleotides, the CDR3 is TGTGCCAGTCTCCTAGCTCAGATGGAACGGGAAAAACTGTTTTTT.

The gene calls are TRBV27 and TRBJ1-6; D remains ambiguous. With 4 bases removed from V and 7 bases from J, the gap between germline ends came to 8 bases. The CDR3 runs 13 residues. Germline CDR1 and CDR2: MNHEY and SMNVEV (reference sequence). As DNA, the CDR3 is TGTGCCAGCAGTTGGAAGCAAAATTCACCCCTCCACTTT. Protein: CASSWKQNSPLHF.

CDR3 residues: CASSQGQGYTEAFF. CDR3 DNA sequence: TGTGCCAGCAGCCAGGGACAAGGATACACTGAAGCTTTCTTT. The rearrangement links TRBV7-2 to TRBJ1-1, with D possibly TRBD1 on 6 matching bases. V lost 5 bases, J lost 3 bases, and 13 bases lay in between. Looked up from germline, CDR1 is SGHTA and CDR2 is FQGNSA. This CDR3 contains 14 residues.